The 5 T cell receptor beta chains below were found in one sample sequenced in a study of neurological immune-mediated disorders. TCRdb fed the 5' RACE reads into MiXCR, producing one record per CDR3 protein. This table holds roughly 70,000 distinct CDR3 sequences, 3.9% found once. The sequenced sample was PBMCs. These receptors all stem from a man aged 30 to 39 with multiple sclerosis.

This clonotype was recorded at least ten times. The chain carries TRBV6-5 and TRBJ2-1; unclear D gene. V lost 2 bases to trimming and J lost 4 bases, with 6 bases between them. This CDR3 contains 13 residues. Looked up from germline, CDR1 is MNHEY and CDR2 is SVGAGI. The CDR3 DNA follows: TGTGCCAGCAGTTACGTGGGTTACAATGAGCAGTTCTTC. This sequence encodes CASSYVGYNEQFF.

This clonotype appeared many times. The CDR3 protein is CASSSTGIEQFF. CDR3 coding DNA: TGTGCCAGCAGTTCGACAGGGATTGAGCAGTTCTTC. The chain combines TRBV2 with TRBJ2-1, with 7 nucleotides matching TRBD1. After removal of 5 bases from V and 9 bases from J, the junction contained 4 bases not matched to a gene. Germline V gives CDR1 SNHLY, CDR2 FYNNEI. The CDR3 is 12 residues long.

At least ten counts were recorded for this clonotype. The chain couples TRBV7-9 to TRBJ1-4, with D possibly being TRBD1 (5 bases). The V and J ends lost 1 base and 3 bases respectively, with 6 bases between them. CDR3 length: 14 residues. The germline gives CDR1 SEHNR, CDR2 FQNEAQ (reference sequence). The CDR3, as DNA: TGTGCCAGCAGCTTAGGAGGGGCTAATGAAAAACTGTTTTTT. It yields the protein CASSLGGANEKLFF.

In its sample, this clonotype was seen many times. This chain uses TRBV4-1 with TRBJ2-2; D is ambiguous. The CDR3 contains 15 residues. Trimming removed 6 bases from V and 7 bases from J, with 18 bases in between. Germline CDR1 reads MGHRA; CDR2 reads YSYEKL. Here the CDR3 DNA reads TGCGCCAGCAGGCCAAGATCGGGTTTGGGCGGGGAGCTGTTTTTT. Translated: CASRPRSGLGGELFF.

Ten or more counts support this clonotype. The V gene is TRBV9, the J gene TRBJ2-1; TRBD2 agrees at 13 bases. Germline CDR1 SGDLS, CDR2 YYNGEE. The V gene end was trimmed by 4 bases and the J gene end by 4 bases; junction bases not matched to a gene: 8. The CDR3 spans 17 residues. The CDR3 loop reads CASSSPGLAGEYNEQFF. The DNA of the CDR3 is TGTGCCAGCAGCTCTCCCGGACTAGCGGGGGAGTACAATGAGCAGTTCTTC.